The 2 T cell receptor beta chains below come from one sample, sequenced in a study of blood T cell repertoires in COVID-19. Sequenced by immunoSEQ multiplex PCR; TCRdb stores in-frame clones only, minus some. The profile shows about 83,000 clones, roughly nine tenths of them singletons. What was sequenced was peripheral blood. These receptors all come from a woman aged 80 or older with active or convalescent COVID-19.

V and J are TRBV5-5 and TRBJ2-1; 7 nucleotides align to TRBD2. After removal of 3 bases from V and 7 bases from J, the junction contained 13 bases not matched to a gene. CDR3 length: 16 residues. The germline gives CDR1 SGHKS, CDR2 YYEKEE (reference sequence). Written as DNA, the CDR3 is TGTGCCAGCAGCTCCTCATCCTTAGTCGGGGGGAATGAGCAGTTCTTC. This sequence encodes CASSSSSLVGGNEQFF.

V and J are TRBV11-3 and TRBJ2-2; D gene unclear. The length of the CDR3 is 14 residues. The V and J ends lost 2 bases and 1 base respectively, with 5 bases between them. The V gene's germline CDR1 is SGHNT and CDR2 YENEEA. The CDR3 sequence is CASSLRQNTGELFF. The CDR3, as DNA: TGTGCCAGCAGCTTAAGACAGAACACCGGGGAGCTGTTTTTT.